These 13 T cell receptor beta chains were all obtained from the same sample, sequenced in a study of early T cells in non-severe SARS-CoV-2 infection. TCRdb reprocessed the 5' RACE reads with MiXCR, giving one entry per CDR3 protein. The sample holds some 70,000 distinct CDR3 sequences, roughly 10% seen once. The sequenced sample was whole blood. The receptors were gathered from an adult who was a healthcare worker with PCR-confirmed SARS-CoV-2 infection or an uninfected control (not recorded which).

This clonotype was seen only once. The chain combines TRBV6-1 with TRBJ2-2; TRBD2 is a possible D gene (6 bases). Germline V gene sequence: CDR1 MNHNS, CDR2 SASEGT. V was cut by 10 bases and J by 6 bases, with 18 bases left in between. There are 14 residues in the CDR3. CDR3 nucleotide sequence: TGTGCCACCCGAATACCGGGAGTCCCCGGGGAGCTGTTTTTT. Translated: CATRIPGVPGELFF.

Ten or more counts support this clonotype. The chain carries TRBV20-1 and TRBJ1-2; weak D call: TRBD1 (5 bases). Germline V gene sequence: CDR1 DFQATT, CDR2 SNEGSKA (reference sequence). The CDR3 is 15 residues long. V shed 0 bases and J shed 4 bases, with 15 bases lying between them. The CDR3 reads CSAREAGLVGYGYTF. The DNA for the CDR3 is TGCAGTGCTAGAGAGGCAGGGCTCGTTGGCTATGGCTACACCTTC.

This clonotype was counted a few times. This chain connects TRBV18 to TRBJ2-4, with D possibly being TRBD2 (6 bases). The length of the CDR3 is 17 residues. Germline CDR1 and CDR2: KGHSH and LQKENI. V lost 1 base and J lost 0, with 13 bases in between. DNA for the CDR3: TGTGCCAGCTCACCACTCTTACGCGGGGAAGCCAAAAACATTCAGTACTTC. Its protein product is CASSPLLRGEAKNIQYF.

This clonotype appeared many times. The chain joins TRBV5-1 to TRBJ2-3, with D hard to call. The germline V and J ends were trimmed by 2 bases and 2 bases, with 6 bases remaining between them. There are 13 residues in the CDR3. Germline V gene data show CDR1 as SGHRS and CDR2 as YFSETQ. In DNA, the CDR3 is TGCGCCAGCAGCTTTGACACCACAGATACGCAGTATTTT. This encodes CASSFDTTDTQYF. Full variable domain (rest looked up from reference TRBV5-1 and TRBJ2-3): KAGVTQTPRYLIKTRGQQVTLSCSPISGHRSVSWYQQTPGQGLQFLFEYFSETQRNKGNFPGRFSGRQFSNSRSEMNVSTLELGDSALYLCASSFDTTDTQYFGPGTRLTVL.

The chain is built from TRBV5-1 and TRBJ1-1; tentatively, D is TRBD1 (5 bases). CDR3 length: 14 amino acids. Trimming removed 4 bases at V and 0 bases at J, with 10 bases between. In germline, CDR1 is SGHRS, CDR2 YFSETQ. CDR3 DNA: TGCGCCAGCAGCGACCTGACAGTGAACACTGAAGCTTTCTTT. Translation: CASSDLTVNTEAFF.

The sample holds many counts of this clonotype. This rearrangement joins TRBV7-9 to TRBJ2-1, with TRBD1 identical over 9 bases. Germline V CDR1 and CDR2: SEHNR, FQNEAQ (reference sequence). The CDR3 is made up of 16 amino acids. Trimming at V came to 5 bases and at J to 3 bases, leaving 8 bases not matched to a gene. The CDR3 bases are TGTGCCAGCAGCCCACCTGGGACAGGGATCTACAATGAGCAGTTCTTC. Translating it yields CASSPPGTGIYNEQFF.

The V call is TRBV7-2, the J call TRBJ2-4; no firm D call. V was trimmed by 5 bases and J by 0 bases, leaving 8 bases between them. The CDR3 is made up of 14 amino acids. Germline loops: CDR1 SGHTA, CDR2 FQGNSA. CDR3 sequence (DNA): TGTGCCAGCAGCCGCCGATTAGCCAAAAACATTCAGTACTTC. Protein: CASSRRLAKNIQYF.

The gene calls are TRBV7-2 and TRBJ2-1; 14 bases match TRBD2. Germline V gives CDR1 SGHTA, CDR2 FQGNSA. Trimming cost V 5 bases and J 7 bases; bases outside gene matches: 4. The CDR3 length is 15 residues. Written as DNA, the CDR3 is TGTGCCAGCAGCCCGACTAGCGGGAGGGGGAATGAGCAGTTCTTC. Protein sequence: CASSPTSGRGNEQFF.

The CDR3 loop reads CASSQGRTSQETQYF. The CDR3 DNA reads as TGTGCCAGCAGCCAAGGAAGGACCTCCCAAGAGACCCAGTACTTC. This chain connects TRBV3-1 to TRBJ2-5; D gene uncertain. V was shortened by 1 base and J by 1 base, with 10 bases between the two germline ends. The germline V gene has CDR1 LGHDT and CDR2 YNNKEL (reference sequence). There are 15 residues in the CDR3.

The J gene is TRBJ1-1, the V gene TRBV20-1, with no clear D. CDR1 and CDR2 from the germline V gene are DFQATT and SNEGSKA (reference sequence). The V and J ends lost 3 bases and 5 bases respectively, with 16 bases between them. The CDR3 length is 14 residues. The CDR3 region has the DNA TGCAGTGCTAGTGTTCCAGACTATAGGACTGAAGCTTTCTTT. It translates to CSASVPDYRTEAFF.

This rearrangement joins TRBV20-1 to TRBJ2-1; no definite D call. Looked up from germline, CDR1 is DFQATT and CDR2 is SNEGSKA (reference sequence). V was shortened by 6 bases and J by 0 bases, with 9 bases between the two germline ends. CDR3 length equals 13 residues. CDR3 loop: CSARAPSYNEQFF. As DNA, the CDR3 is TGCAGTGCCCGGGCCCCCTCCTACAATGAGCAGTTCTTC.

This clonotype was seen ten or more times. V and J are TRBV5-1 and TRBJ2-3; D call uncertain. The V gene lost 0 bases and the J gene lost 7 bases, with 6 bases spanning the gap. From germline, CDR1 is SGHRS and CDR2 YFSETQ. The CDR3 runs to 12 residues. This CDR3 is CASSLEQNTQYF. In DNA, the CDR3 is TGCGCCAGCAGCTTGGAGCAGAATACGCAGTATTTT.

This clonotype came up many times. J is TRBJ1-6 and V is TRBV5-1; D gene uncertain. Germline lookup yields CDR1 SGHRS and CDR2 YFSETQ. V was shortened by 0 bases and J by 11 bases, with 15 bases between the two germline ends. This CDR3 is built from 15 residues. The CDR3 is CASSLDKSPTAPLHF. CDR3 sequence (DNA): TGCGCCAGCAGCTTGGATAAATCCCCGACGGCACCCCTCCACTTT.